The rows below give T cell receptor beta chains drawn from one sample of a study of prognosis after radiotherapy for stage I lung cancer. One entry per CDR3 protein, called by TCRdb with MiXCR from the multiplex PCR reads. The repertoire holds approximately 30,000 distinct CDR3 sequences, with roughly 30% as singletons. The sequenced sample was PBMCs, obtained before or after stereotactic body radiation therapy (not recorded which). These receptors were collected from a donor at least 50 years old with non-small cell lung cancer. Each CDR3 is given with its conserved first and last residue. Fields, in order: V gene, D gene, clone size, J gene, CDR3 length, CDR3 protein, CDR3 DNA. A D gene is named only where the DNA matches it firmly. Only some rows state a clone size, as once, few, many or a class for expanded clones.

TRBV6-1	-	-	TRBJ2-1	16	CASSGTVVRLRNEQFF	TGTGCCAGCAGTGGTACAGTCGTGAGACTCAGGAATGAGCAGTTCTTC
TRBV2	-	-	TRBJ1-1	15	CASSEWDGKNTEAFF	TGTGCCAGCAGTGAGTGGGACGGCAAGAACACTGAAGCTTTCTTT
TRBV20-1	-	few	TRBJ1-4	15	CSARVLGGPNEKLFF	TGCAGTGCTAGAGTTCTAGGCGGGCCTAATGAAAAACTGTTTTTC
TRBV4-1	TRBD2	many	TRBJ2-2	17	CASSQRTSGTDTGELFF	TGCGCCAGCAGCCAAAGGACTAGCGGGACCGACACCGGGGAGCTGTTTTTT
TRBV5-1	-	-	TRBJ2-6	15	CASSPTTSGANVLTF	TGCGCCAGCAGCCCGACAACCTCTGGGGCCAACGTCCTGACTTTC
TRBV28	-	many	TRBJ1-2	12	CASTSSNYGYTF	TGTGCCAGCACTTCGTCGAACTATGGCTACACCTTC
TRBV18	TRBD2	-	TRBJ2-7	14	CATSPWREFPEQYF	TGTGCCACCAGCCCGTGGCGGGAGTTTCCCGAGCAGTACTTC
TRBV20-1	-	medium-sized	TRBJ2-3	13	CSARVPGTDTQYF	TGCAGTGCTAGAGTGCCGGGCACAGATACGCAGTATTTT
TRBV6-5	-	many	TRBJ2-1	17	CASSCSPNTHSYNEQFF	TGTGCCAGCAGTTGCTCACCAAATACCCACTCCTACAATGAGCAGTTCTTC
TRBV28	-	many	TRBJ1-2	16	CASSLGGLSPLYGYTF	TGTGCCAGCAGTTTAGGCGGACTGTCTCCTCTCTATGGCTACACCTTC
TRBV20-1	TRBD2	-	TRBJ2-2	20	CSTSAPSGTSVRAAAGELFF	TGCAGCACGAGTGCCCCCTCCGGGACTAGCGTGAGGGCCGCTGCCGGGGAGCTGTTTTTT
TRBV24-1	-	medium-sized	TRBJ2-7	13	CATSDAGGYEQYF	TGTGCCACCAGTGATGCCGGGGGCTACGAGCAGTACTTC
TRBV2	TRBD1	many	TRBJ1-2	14	CASTRDRVVHGYTF	TGTGCCAGCACCCGGGACAGGGTGGTCCATGGCTACACCTTC
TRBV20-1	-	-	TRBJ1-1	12	CSASRPNTEAFF	TGCAGTGCTAGTAGGCCGAACACTGAAGCTTTCTTT
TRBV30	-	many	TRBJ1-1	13	CAWSKGPNIEAFF	TGTGCCTGGAGTAAGGGTCCTAACATTGAAGCTTTCTTT
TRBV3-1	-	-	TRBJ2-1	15	CASSQEESSYNEQFF	TGTGCCAGCAGCCAAGAGGAAAGCTCCTACAATGAGCAGTTCTTC
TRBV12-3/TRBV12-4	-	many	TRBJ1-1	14	CASSYRDMNTEAFF	TGTGCCAGCAGTTACCGGGACATGAACACTGAAGCTTTCTTT
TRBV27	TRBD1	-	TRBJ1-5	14	CASSAPGGRQRQHF	TGTGCCAGCAGTGCCCCAGGGGGTCGGCAGCGCCAGCATTTT
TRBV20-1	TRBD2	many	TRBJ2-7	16	CSAPTPTSGSSYEQYF	TGCAGTGCTCCAACCCCGACTAGCGGGAGCTCCTACGAGCAGTACTTC
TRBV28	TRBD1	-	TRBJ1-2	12	CASSDRVGGYTF	TGTGCCAGTTCCGACAGGGTGGGTGGCTACACCTTC
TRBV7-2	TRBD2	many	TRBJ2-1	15	CASSIAGGPYNEQFF	TGTGCCAGCAGCATAGCGGGAGGGCCCTACAATGAGCAGTTCTTC
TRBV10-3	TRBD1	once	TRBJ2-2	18	CAIRTGGAGVPGSGELFF	TGTGCCATCAGGACAGGGGGCGCGGGCGTCCCGGGGTCCGGGGAGCTGTTTTTT
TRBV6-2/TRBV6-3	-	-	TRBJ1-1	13	CASSARENTEAFF	TGTGCCAGCAGTGCCAGAGAGAACACTGAAGCTTTCTTT
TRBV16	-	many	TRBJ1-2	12	CASSQSRNGYTF	TGTGCCAGCAGCCAGTCTCGTAATGGCTACACCTTC
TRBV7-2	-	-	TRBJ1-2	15	CASSFRGGQNYGYTF	TGTGCCAGCAGCTTTCGGGGGGGTCAAAACTATGGCTACACCTTC
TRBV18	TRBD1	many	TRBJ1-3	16	CASSHKTGSSGNTIYF	TGTGCCAGCTCACATAAGACAGGGAGCTCTGGAAACACCATATATTTT
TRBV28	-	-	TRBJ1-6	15	CASSTLQGYNSPLHF	TGTGCCAGCAGCACTCTACAGGGATATAATTCACCCCTCCACTTT
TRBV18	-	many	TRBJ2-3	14	CASSPPASADTQYF	TGTGCCAGCTCACCACCTGCGAGCGCAGATACGCAGTATTTT